The present TCR beta chain was sequenced within a study of blood T cell repertoires in COVID-19. As for the study in general: Acute-phase and convalescent COVID-19 samples originated in the United States, Italy and Spain. T cells, B-cell-depleted T cells, or PBMCs provided the cDNA or gDNA that served as material.

In the original processing: By means of reference gene primer amplification, nucleated cell counts were estimated. Assay used: immunoSEQ multiplex PCR; TCRdb lists only in-frame clones, some missing. V, J and clone size are those of that table, while D and trimming were read from the DNA. This table holds about 240,000 clones, more than 75% found once. The CDR3 length is 15 residues. The trim removed 4 bases at V and 6 bases at J, leaving 7 bases unmatched. CDR1 and CDR2 from the germline V gene are SEHNR and FQNEAQ (reference sequence). The specimen was peripheral blood. J is TRBJ2-1 and V is TRBV7-9, with TRBD1 matching 9 bases. The receptor comes from an elderly man with acute or convalescent COVID-19. The CDR3 nucleotides are TGTGCCAGCAGCTGGGGACAGGGCTCCGGCAATGAGCAGTTCTTC. Protein sequence: CASSWGQGSGNEQFF.